Listed below are T cell receptor beta chains from one sample, sequenced in a study of regulatory T cells in long-lasting Graves disease. TCRdb fed the multiplex PCR reads into MiXCR, producing one record per CDR3 protein. The table includes roughly 610,000 distinct CDR3 sequences, about 15% detected once. Another study also made use of these data, one on T cells in Graves' hyperthyroidism and ophthalmopathy.

This specimen was peripheral blood mononuclear cells (PBMCs), taken at new diagnosis, from a patient treated with antithyroid drugs. These receptors were collected from a woman in her twenties or thirties with Graves disease. The CDR3 runs from the conserved cysteine through the conserved F or W. The D gene is left open where the match is weak. Only part of the rows carry a size: once, few, many, or a class if the clone is expanded.

TRBV19,TRBJ1-1,TRBD1,13,NA,TGTGCCAGTAGTATGGGGACAGGGGGCACAGCTTTCTTT,CASSMGTGGTAFF
TRBV24-1,TRBJ2-3,NA,13,NA,TGTGCCACCAGTGATTATCCCACAGATACGCAGTATTTT,CATSDYPTDTQYF
TRBV29-1,TRBJ1-1,NA,14,many,TGCAGCGTTCGTTCAGGGGCCTCTAACACTGAAGCTTTCTTT,CSVRSGASNTEAFF
TRBV5-5,TRBJ1-1,NA,16,few,TGTGCCAGCAGCTTGTATGGGGGCCCAATGAACACTGAAGCTTTCTTT,CASSLYGGPMNTEAFF
TRBV20-1,TRBJ2-3,NA,15,NA,TGCAGTGCTCAGGGGGGGGAAGGTCGGGCGGATACGCAGTATTTT,CSAQGGEGRADTQYF
TRBV5-1,TRBJ1-6,TRBD1,15,few,TGCGCCAGCAGCTCCGCACAGGGGGCAAATTCACCCCTCCACTTT,CASSSAQGANSPLHF
TRBV14,TRBJ1-1,TRBD1,16,NA,TGTGCCAGCAGCCCTCTATCAAATGTAGGGGGCATCGAAGCTTTCTTT,CASSPLSNVGGIEAFF
TRBV20-1,TRBJ2-3,NA,12,few,TGCACCGCCCTGGGAATAACAGATACGCAGTATTTT,CTALGITDTQYF
TRBV30,TRBJ2-2,NA,13,few,TGTGCCTGGAGTGCGCAGGGGACCGGGGAGCTGTTTTTT,CAWSAQGTGELFF
TRBV7-2,TRBJ2-1,NA,14,few,TGTGCCAGCAGCTTAGGTCCTAGCTCAGGGGAGCAGTTCTTC,CASSLGPSSGEQFF
TRBV7-9,TRBJ2-2,TRBD1,18,few,TGTGCCAGCAGCCCGAACCGGGACAGGGGGACACTAACCGGGGAGCTGTTTTTT,CASSPNRDRGTLTGELFF
TRBV14,TRBJ2-3,NA,14,NA,TGTGCCAGCAGCCTACGACTAGATGTGGCTACGCAGTATTTT,CASSLRLDVATQYF
TRBV6-2/TRBV6-3,TRBJ2-3,NA,15,few,TGTGCCAGCAGTGGGGACGTTTACCGCACAGATACGCAGTATTTT,CASSGDVYRTDTQYF
TRBV28,TRBJ2-1,NA,15,many,TGTGCCAGCAGACCGCGGGTCTACCTCTACAATGAGCAGTTCTTC,CASRPRVYLYNEQFF
TRBV7-6,TRBJ2-1,TRBD2,16,many,TGTGCCAGCAGCTTAGCCGAACTAGCGGGAGCCAATGAGCAGTTCTTC,CASSLAELAGANEQFF
TRBV19,TRBJ1-5,TRBD1,15,few,TGTGCCAGTAGTATTTGGAGGACAGGGGTTCAGCCCCAGCATTTT,CASSIWRTGVQPQHF
TRBV28,TRBJ1-2,NA,15,NA,TGTGCCAGCAGCTTGACAGGTAGCGGAGACTATGGCTACACCTTC,CASSLTGSGDYGYTF
TRBV5-4,TRBJ2-7,NA,15,NA,TGTGCCAGCAGCTTGGACAGGACCACTGCCTACGAGCAGTACTTC,CASSLDRTTAYEQYF
TRBV7-2,TRBJ2-1,NA,15,few,TGTGCCAGCAGCTTGGCTAGCACGGGTTCGGATGAGCAGTTCTTC,CASSLASTGSDEQFF
TRBV3-1,TRBJ1-2,NA,12,many,TGTGCCAGCAGCCAAGTGGGCACTCGCTACACCTTC,CASSQVGTRYTF
TRBV2,TRBJ2-2,NA,15,NA,TGTGCCAGCAGTGAGCGGAAGGGAAGAACCGGGGAGCTGTTTTTT,CASSERKGRTGELFF
TRBV9,TRBJ2-1,TRBD2,16,few,TGTGCCAGCAGCGTAGTGGGGACTAGCGGAGCCAATGAGCAGTTCTTC,CASSVVGTSGANEQFF
TRBV7-2,TRBJ2-1,NA,16,NA,TGTGCCAGCAGCTTAGTCGGGAGTGAGATTTTAGCTGAGCAGTTCTTC,CASSLVGSEILAEQFF
TRBV12-3/TRBV12-4,TRBJ2-3,NA,15,many,TGTGCCAGCGAGGACGGGGCGGTGGGCACAGATACGCAGTATTTT,CASEDGAVGTDTQYF
TRBV27,TRBJ1-6,NA,14,many,TGTGCCAGCAGGGAGACCATTTATAATTCACCCCTCCACTTT,CASRETIYNSPLHF
TRBV28,TRBJ1-5,NA,14,many,TGTGCCAGCAGTCTAGACAGATTGAATCAGCCCCAGCATTTT,CASSLDRLNQPQHF
TRBV5-1,TRBJ2-7,TRBD2,15,few,TGCGCCAGCAGCCGTCTCGGGAGGGGGTCCTACGAGCAGTACTTC,CASSRLGRGSYEQYF
TRBV6-2/TRBV6-3,TRBJ1-5,NA,16,NA,TGTGCCAGCAGTGAAGCTTGGGGGGGGAGCTATCAGCCCCAGCATTTT,CASSEAWGGSYQPQHF
TRBV4-1,TRBJ1-1,NA,17,few,TGCGCCAGCAGCCAAGGATGGGCAGGGACACGAAACACTGAAGCTTTCTTT,CASSQGWAGTRNTEAFF
TRBV3-1,TRBJ2-3,NA,16,few,TGTGCCAGCAGCCAAGTGCTGGCCAACGGAGGAGATACGCAGTATTTT,CASSQVLANGGDTQYF
TRBV19,TRBJ1-3,NA,16,NA,TGTGCCAGTAGCCCGACAGTACTGGGGAACAAAAACACCATATATTTT,CASSPTVLGNKNTIYF
TRBV7-9,TRBJ2-7,NA,17,NA,TGTGCCAGCAGCTTAGTCGAGGCAGTTGGGGGGATAGACGAGCAGTACTTC,CASSLVEAVGGIDEQYF
TRBV2,TRBJ1-5,NA,11,many,TGTGCCAGCAGTGATAAACAGCCCCAGCATTTT,CASSDKQPQHF
TRBV12-3/TRBV12-4,TRBJ1-1,NA,12,many,TGTGCCAGCAGCCCGGACAGCTACGAAGCTTTCTTT,CASSPDSYEAFF
TRBV18,TRBJ2-3,TRBD1,14,NA,TGTGCCAGCTCTCCAGGGGGCGCGTCAGATACGCAGTATTTT,CASSPGGASDTQYF
TRBV4-1,TRBJ2-3,TRBD2,16,NA,TGCGCCAGCAGCTCACGGTGGGGGACTAGTTTGGATACGCAGTATTTT,CASSSRWGTSLDTQYF
TRBV7-9,TRBJ1-2,NA,15,few,TGTGCCAGCAGCTCGTGGGCAGGGAGTGGCTATGGCTACACCTTC,CASSSWAGSGYGYTF
TRBV20-1,TRBJ2-2,NA,15,many,TGCAGTGCTAGGCCATCGGGGCCGAACACCGGGGAGCTGTTTTTT,CSARPSGPNTGELFF
TRBV3-1,TRBJ1-6,NA,14,NA,TGTGCCAGCAGCCAGGGTACCCCATCTTCACCCCTCCACTTT,CASSQGTPSSPLHF
TRBV20-1,TRBJ2-1,NA,12,once,TGCAGTGCTACCCCAGGTTGGAATGAGCAGTTCTTC,CSATPGWNEQFF
TRBV24-1,TRBJ2-6,NA,13,many,TGTGCCACCGGGATCTCTGGGGCCAACGTCCTGACTTTC,CATGISGANVLTF
TRBV6-1,TRBJ2-1,NA,14,few,TGTGCCAGCTTTGAGTCCGGTGGCTACAATGAGCAGTTCTTC,CASFESGGYNEQFF
TRBV27,TRBJ2-3,NA,14,few,TGTGCCAGCAGGGGGGGACCGAGCACAGATACGCAGTATTTT,CASRGGPSTDTQYF
TRBV6-1,TRBJ1-5,TRBD1,15,many,TGTGCCAGCAGTGGATGGACAGGAGTGAATCAGCCCCAGCATTTT,CASSGWTGVNQPQHF
TRBV27,TRBJ1-2,NA,13,many,TGTGCCAGCAGAGGGGCGGCTAACTATGGCTACACCTTC,CASRGAANYGYTF
TRBV7-9,TRBJ2-1,TRBD1,14,once,TGTGCCAGCGTCCGGACAGGGTCCTACAATGAGCAGTTCTTC,CASVRTGSYNEQFF
TRBV27,TRBJ1-2,NA,14,many,TGTGCCAGCAGCTACGCCAGGGGTCGCGATGGCTACACCTTC,CASSYARGRDGYTF
TRBV28,TRBJ2-7,NA,13,many,TGTGCCAGCAGTTTACATGGCCCTTACGAGCAGTACTTC,CASSLHGPYEQYF
TRBV10-3,TRBJ1-4,NA,14,many,TGTGCCATCAGTGAGACACCAACTAATGAAAAACTGTTTTTT,CAISETPTNEKLFF
TRBV3-1,TRBJ2-2,NA,18,NA,TGTGCCAGCAGCCAAGGTCTTCCGGGCCCGGGGGACACCGGGGAGCTGTTTTTT,CASSQGLPGPGDTGELFF
TRBV7-9,TRBJ2-1,NA,14,NA,TGTGCCAGCAGCTTAACCGCCTACTCGGGCGAGCAGTTCTTC,CASSLTAYSGEQFF
TRBV20-1,TRBJ1-5,TRBD1,14,many,TGCAGCGGACGGGGACAGTTCGGAAATCAGCCCCAGCATTTT,CSGRGQFGNQPQHF
TRBV7-2,TRBJ1-5,NA,13,many,TGTGCCAGCAGCAGCTCCTGGGATCAGCCCCAGCATTTT,CASSSSWDQPQHF
TRBV5-1,TRBJ2-1,TRBD2,16,few,TGCGCCAGCAGCTTTTCCGGGAGGGCCCTCTTGAATGAGCAGTTCTTC,CASSFSGRALLNEQFF